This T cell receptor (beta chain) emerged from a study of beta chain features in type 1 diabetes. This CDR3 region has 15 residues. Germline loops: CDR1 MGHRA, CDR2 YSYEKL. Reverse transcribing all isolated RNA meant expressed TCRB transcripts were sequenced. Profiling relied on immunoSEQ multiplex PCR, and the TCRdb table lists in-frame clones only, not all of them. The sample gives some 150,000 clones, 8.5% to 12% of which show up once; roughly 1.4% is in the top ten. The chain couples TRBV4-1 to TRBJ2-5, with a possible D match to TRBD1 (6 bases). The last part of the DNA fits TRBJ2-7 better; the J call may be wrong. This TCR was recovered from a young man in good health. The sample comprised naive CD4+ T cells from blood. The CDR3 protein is CASSQDMQGPYEQYF. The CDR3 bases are TGCGCCAGCAGCCAAGATATGCAGGGGCCCTACGAGCAGTACTTC.